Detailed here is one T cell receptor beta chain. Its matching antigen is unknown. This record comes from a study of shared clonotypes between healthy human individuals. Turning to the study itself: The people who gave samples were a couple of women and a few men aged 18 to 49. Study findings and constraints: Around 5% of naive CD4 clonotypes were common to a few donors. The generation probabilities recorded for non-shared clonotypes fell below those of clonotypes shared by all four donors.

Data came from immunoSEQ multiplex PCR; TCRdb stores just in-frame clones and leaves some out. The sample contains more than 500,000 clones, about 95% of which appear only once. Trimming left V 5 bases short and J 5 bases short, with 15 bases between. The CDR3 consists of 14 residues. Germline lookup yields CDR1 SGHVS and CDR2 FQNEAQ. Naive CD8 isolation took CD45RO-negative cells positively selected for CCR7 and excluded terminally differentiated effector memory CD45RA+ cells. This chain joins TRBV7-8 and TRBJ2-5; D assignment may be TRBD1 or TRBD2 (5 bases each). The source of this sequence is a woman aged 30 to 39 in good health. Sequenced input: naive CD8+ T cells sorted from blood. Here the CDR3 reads CASSLWGNRETQYF. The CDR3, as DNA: TGTGCCAGCAGCCTTTGGGGGAATCGGGAGACCCAGTACTTC.